This is a list of T cell receptor beta chains from one sample in a study of shared clonotypes between healthy human individuals. The assay was immunoSEQ multiplex PCR, and TCRdb's table has in-frame clones only and misses some. The sample has fewer than 550,000 clones; around 79% are singletons. The sequenced sample was PBMCs. All receptors come from a woman between 40 and 55 years old in good health. Some clones in this sample may be carry-over from other donors' samples. Each CDR3 is given with its conserved first and last residue. A D gene is named only where the DNA matches it firmly. For some rows the clone size is stated as once, few or many, or as a class when expanded; others skip it.

abundance	v_gene	j_gene	d_gene	CDR3aa	CDR3nt
.	TRBV28	TRBJ1-4	.	CASSPLPIGRLKEKLFF	TGTGCCAGCAGTCCACTTCCTATTGGGAGACTAAAAGAAAAACTGTTTTTT
.	TRBV28	TRBJ2-5	.	CASSPGRGPRAGEQYF	TGTGCCAGCAGCCCTGGGAGGGGACCCCGGGCAGGGGAGCAGTACTTC
.	TRBV29-1	TRBJ2-5	.	CSVEDRGLIKETQYF	TGCAGCGTTGAAGATCGGGGACTGATAAAAGAGACCCAGTACTTC
.	TRBV18	TRBJ2-1	TRBD1	CASSPGTGGSYNEQFF	TGTGCCAGCTCACCCGGGACAGGGGGATCCTACAATGAGCAGTTCTTC
.	TRBV20-1	TRBJ2-2	.	CSATNTGELFF	TGCAGTGCTACAAACACCGGGGAGCTGTTTTTT
.	TRBV4-1	TRBJ2-5	.	CASSQRDSVGTQYF	TGCGCCAGCAGCCAAAGAGATAGCGTTGGGACCCAGTACTTC
.	TRBV19	TRBJ2-2	.	CASSIEGTEAGELFF	TGTGCCAGTAGTATAGAGGGGACGGAGGCCGGGGAGCTGTTTTTT
.	TRBV28	TRBJ1-4	.	CASSPRDTLEGLFF	TGTGCCAGCAGCCCCCGGGACACACTGGAGGGACTGTTTTTT
.	TRBV29-1	TRBJ2-1	TRBD2	CSVDSGRGYNEQFF	TGCAGCGTTGATAGCGGGAGGGGGTACAATGAGCAGTTCTTC
.	TRBV5-1	TRBJ2-5	.	CASREGQETQYF	TGCGCCAGCAGGGAGGGCCAAGAGACCCAGTACTTC
.	TRBV4-3	TRBJ2-2	TRBD1	CASSHPDRATGELFF	TGCGCCAGCAGCCACCCGGACAGGGCCACCGGGGAGCTGTTTTTT
.	TRBV19	TRBJ2-3	.	CASSEYRDTQYF	TGTGCCAGTAGCGAATACAGAGATACGCAGTATTTT
.	TRBV29-1	TRBJ2-1	.	CSGDRDFNSNEQFF	TGCAGCGGGGACCGGGACTTCAACTCCAATGAGCAGTTCTTC
once	TRBV9	TRBJ1-1	.	CASSVGPSMNTEAFF	TGTGCCAGCAGCGTGGGACCCAGTATGAACACTGAAGCTTTCTTT
.	TRBV5-1	TRBJ2-3	.	CASVREAGDTQYF	TGCGCCAGCGTCAGGGAGGCAGGAGATACGCAGTATTTT
.	TRBV28	TRBJ2-3	TRBD1	CASHGPRDRGPTDTQYF	TGTGCCAGCCACGGACCCCGGGACAGGGGGCCCACAGATACGCAGTATTTT